The 16 T cell receptor beta chains listed next were all sequenced from one sample in a study of control samples from healthy donors and cancer patients. Profiling relied on immunoSEQ multiplex PCR, and the TCRdb table lists in-frame clones only, not all of them. The table has hundreds of thousands of clones, 80% to 95% seen once; the top ten hold 5.5% to 8%. The sequenced sample consisted of PBMCs. All receptors derive from a man aged 35 to 55 with head and neck cancer.

Written as DNA, the CDR3 is TGTGCCAGCAGTACAGCAACTAATGAAAAACTGTTTTTT. Its translation is CASSTATNEKLFF. V is TRBV12-3 or TRBV12-4 and J is TRBJ1-4; D is unresolved. This CDR3 has 13 residues. V was shortened by 5 bases and J by 0 bases, with 4 bases between the two germline ends.

This sequence joins TRBV13 and TRBJ1-6, with D possibly matching TRBD1 (5 bases). Trimming stripped 5 bases from V and 5 bases from J, with 16 bases between. The CDR3 loop spans 16 amino acids. Looked up from germline, CDR1 is PRHDT and CDR2 is FYEKMQ (reference sequence). The CDR3 here is CASSPGGGTDNSPLHF. CDR3 in DNA: TGTGCCAGCAGCCCCGGGGGGGGAACAGATAATTCACCCCTCCACTTT.

V gene TRBV28 combines with J gene TRBJ2-3; TRBD2 is a possible D gene (7 bases). Per germline, CDR1 MDHEN and CDR2 SYDVKM. V lost 2 bases, J lost 2 bases, and 8 bases lay in between. The CDR3 totals 14 residues. CDR3 residues: CASSLRGATDTQYF. Written as DNA, the CDR3 is TGTGCCAGCAGTTTACGGGGGGCCACAGATACGCAGTATTTT.

The chain combines TRBV9 with TRBJ2-2, with D possibly called TRBD1 or TRBD2 (5 bases each). CDR3 length: 14 residues. Germline CDR1 is SGDLS and CDR2 is YYNGEE. V dropped 1 base and J dropped 3 bases, with 7 bases sitting between them. The CDR3 loop is CASSVMGDTGELFF. CDR3 nucleotides: TGTGCCAGCAGCGTAATGGGGGACACCGGGGAGCTGTTTTTT.

This clone has only a few counts. The chain employs TRBV14 and TRBJ1-2; tentative D call: TRBD1 (5 bases). The CDR3 extends over 15 amino acids. With 1 base removed from V and 5 bases from J, the gap between germline ends came to 14 bases. CDR1 SGHDN and CDR2 FVKESK come from the germline V gene. CDR3 coding DNA: TGTGCCAGCAGCCAAGGGGACCCAGGGTTGTATGGCTACACCTTC. Translating gives CASSQGDPGLYGYTF.

As DNA, the CDR3 is TGTGCCAGCAGCTTAGATCGGGGGAACGGGGAGCTGTTTTTT. Protein sequence: CASSLDRGNGELFF. This sequence joins TRBV7-2 and TRBJ2-2, with a weak D call TRBD2 (6 bases). The germline V and J ends were trimmed by 1 base and 7 bases, with 10 bases remaining between them. Per the germline V gene, CDR1 is SGHTA and CDR2 is FQGNSA. This CDR3 has 14 residues.

The chain combines TRBV6-5 with TRBJ2-7, with TRBD2 as a possible D gene (5 bases). Trimming cost V 1 base and J 3 bases, with 16 bases left between them. Germline V gene data show CDR1 as MNHEY and CDR2 as SVGAGI. The CDR3 has 16 residues. CDR3 sequence: CASSYLRTVDDYEQYF. The CDR3 coding sequence is TGTGCCAGCAGTTACTTGCGGACTGTAGACGACTACGAGCAGTACTTC.

The V call is TRBV6-2 or TRBV6-3, the J call TRBJ1-1; D possibly corresponds to TRBD1 (5 bases). CDR3 size: 16 residues. CDR1 is MNHEY, CDR2 SVGEGT, per germline. Trimming stripped 6 bases from V and 0 bases from J, with 17 bases between. The CDR3 coding sequence is TGTGCCAGCAGCTATTCTGGGGGGGATTTGAACACTGAAGCTTTCTTT. Its protein product is CASSYSGGDLNTEAFF.

The chain has TRBV5-1 and TRBJ1-4; D gene unclear. This CDR3 has 15 amino acids. CDR1 and CDR2 (germline): SGHRS, YFSETQ. Between the trimmed V and J ends, which lost 0 bases and 10 bases, there was a span of 16 bases. CDR3 DNA: TGCGCCAGCAGCTTGGCAGAAGGTCAGGCCGGAAAACTGTTTTTT. Protein sequence: CASSLAEGQAGKLFF.

The chain combines TRBV5-1 with TRBJ2-1, with D perhaps TRBD2 (5 bases). Germline CDR1 SGHRS, CDR2 YFSETQ. V was shortened by 1 base and J by 4 bases, with 18 bases between the two germline ends. The CDR3 contains 17 residues. The CDR3 region has the DNA TGCGCCAGCAGCTTGAGAGCGTCCAGCGGAGAATACAATGAGCAGTTCTTC. Translating gives CASSLRASSGEYNEQFF.

V is TRBV27 and J is TRBJ2-2; D is undetermined. Deletions cut 2 bases from V and 0 bases from J, with 7 bases between. This CDR3 spans 15 amino acids. Germline V gene sequence: CDR1 MNHEY, CDR2 SMNVEV (reference sequence). CDR3 DNA: TGTGCCAGCAGTTTAGTACGGTCGAACACCGGGGAGCTGTTTTTT. Protein sequence: CASSLVRSNTGELFF.

The chain is built from TRBV6-6 and TRBJ1-4; 7 bases align to TRBD1. Germline CDR1 and CDR2: MNHNY and SVGAGI (reference sequence). Trimming cost V 6 bases and J 7 bases; bases outside gene matches: 14. CDR3 length: 16 amino acids. The CDR3 region is CASRSTNRGPGEKLFF. The CDR3 DNA sequence: TGTGCCAGCAGATCAACAAACAGGGGACCGGGTGAAAAACTGTTTTTT.

This chain links TRBV19 with TRBJ2-7; TRBD2 is a possible D gene (5 bases). This CDR3 is built from 13 residues. Deletions cut 3 bases from V and 2 bases from J, with 8 bases between. Germline V gene data show CDR1 as LNHDA and CDR2 as SQIVND (reference sequence). In DNA form, the CDR3 reads TGTGCCAGTAGTATGATCGGGACCTACGAGCAGTACTTC. Translation gives CASSMIGTYEQYF. Full variable domain (remainder filled in from reference TRBV19 and TRBJ2-7): DGGITQSPKYLFRKEGQNVTLSCEQNLNHDAMYWYRQDPGQGLRLIYYSQIVNDFQKGDIAEGYSVSREKKESFPLTVTSAQKNPTAFYLCASSMIGTYEQYFGPGTRLTVT.

The genes are TRBV6-6 and TRBJ1-1; unclear D gene. Per germline, CDR1 MNHNY and CDR2 SVGAGI (reference sequence). V dropped 5 bases and J dropped 2 bases, with 15 bases sitting between them. This CDR3 is 15 amino acids long. DNA of the CDR3: TGTGCCAGCAGTCAGACCCGGGTACCCAACACTGAAGCTTTCTTT. This translates into CASSQTRVPNTEAFF.

V and J are TRBV12-3 or TRBV12-4 and TRBJ2-1, with D tentatively TRBD2 (5 bases). The CDR3 has 11 amino acids. Trimming shortened V by 11 bases and J by 14 bases, and 19 bases separated the two germline ends. CDR3 sequence: CAAGRGDKEFF. Here the CDR3 DNA reads TGTGCCGCTGGCCGGGGAGACAAGGAGTTCTTC.

The J gene is TRBJ1-1, the V gene TRBV6-1, with TRBD1 matching over 8 bases. The CDR3 sequence is 16 residues long. Germline trimming cut 5 bases from V and 1 base from J; bases unmatched to any gene: 9. Germline V lookup: CDR1 MNHNS, CDR2 SASEGT. Here the CDR3 reads CASSQGQGGGNTEAFF. The CDR3 coding sequence is TGTGCCAGCAGTCAAGGACAGGGAGGGGGGAACACTGAAGCTTTCTTT.